The clone carrying this T cell receptor (beta chain) was picked up one time. Methods used by the authors: By means of reference gene primer amplification, nucleated cell counts were estimated. Sequencing used immunoSEQ multiplex PCR; TCRdb keeps in-frame clones, though not all of them. V, J and clone size are taken as reported in that table, and D and trimming were inferred from the DNA itself. The sample gives around 160,000 clones, roughly 76% of which show up once; roughly 8.4% is in the top ten. The sample comes from a study of blood T cell repertoires in COVID-19. Overall study: COVID-19 samples from acute and convalescent phases originated in the United States, Italy and Spain. Sources were T cells, B-cell-depleted T cells, or PBMCs; the material itself was cDNA or gDNA.

The CDR3 totals 15 residues. Germline CDR1 and CDR2: LNHDA and SQIVND (reference sequence). Trimming removed 8 bases from V and 0 bases from J, with 16 bases in between. The clonotype was recovered from a human donor with acute or convalescent COVID-19. The donor label of this sample is uncertain. The sample was peripheral blood. The V and J genes are TRBV19 and TRBJ1-2; no reliable D call. CDR3 loop: CASLPSRNTNYGYTF. CDR3 in DNA: TGTGCCAGTCTCCCCTCTAGGAATACTAACTATGGCTACACCTTC.